Listed below are T cell receptor beta chains from one sample, sequenced in a study of T-cell memory formation after mild COVID-19. TCRdb independently ran MiXCR on the 5' RACE reads; one entry per CDR3 protein. This sample carries about 110,000 distinct CDR3 sequences, around 15% of them seen once, and the ten largest clones take 28%. Sequenced sample: PBMCs or a T cell subset sorted from them (not recorded which). Receptor source: an adult woman who had mild COVID-19 (a few samples of this study predate the infection). Cell type and time point are not known. Both conserved end residues are part of each CDR3. Each record gives: V gene, J gene, D gene, clone size, CDR3 protein, CDR3 DNA. The D gene is left open where the match is weak. Where a row states a size, it is once, few, many or the class of an expanded clone; other rows omit it.

TRBV12-3/TRBV12-4,TRBJ2-7,.,many,CASSKSGTLYYEQYF,TGTGCCAGCAGTAAGTCCGGGACACTCTACTACGAGCAGTACTTC
TRBV6-6,TRBJ2-1,.,.,CASTLRDEQFF,TGTGCCAGCACCCTAAGGGATGAGCAGTTCTTC
TRBV10-3,TRBJ2-3,TRBD2,few,CATAGLAGGPSTDTQYF,TGTGCCACAGCGGGGCTAGCGGGGGGACCTAGCACAGATACGCAGTATTTT
TRBV3-1,TRBJ2-3,.,few,CASSPGTRGGTDTQYF,TGTGCCAGCAGCCCCGGGACTCGTGGGGGCACAGATACGCAGTATTTT
TRBV7-9,TRBJ2-7,.,.,CASSEGREYEQYF,TGTGCCAGCAGCGAGGGGCGCGAATACGAGCAGTACTTC
TRBV3-1,TRBJ1-1,.,.,CASSPRSAGQKTEAFF,TGTGCCAGCAGCCCTAGGAGTGCGGGTCAGAAGACTGAAGCTTTCTTT
TRBV7-8,TRBJ2-7,TRBD2,few,CASSSEGAGGYEQYF,TGTGCCAGCAGCTCAGAAGGAGCGGGAGGCTACGAGCAGTACTTC
TRBV9,TRBJ2-4,.,few,CASSAARTEWDIQYF,TGTGCCAGCAGCGCCGCTAGGACAGAGTGGGACATTCAGTACTTC
TRBV6-1,TRBJ2-7,.,few,CASSEWITYEQYF,TGTGCCAGCAGTGAATGGATTACCTACGAGCAGTACTTC
TRBV13,TRBJ1-1,.,.,CASSPPMPGTEAFF,TGTGCCAGCAGCCCGCCGATGCCCGGCACTGAAGCTTTCTTT
TRBV29-1,TRBJ2-7,.,many,CSVEDPRGGYEQYF,TGCAGCGTTGAAGATCCGCGTGGCGGCTACGAGCAGTACTTC
TRBV4-1,TRBJ2-5,.,few,CASSQGAPEETQYF,TGCGCCAGCAGCCAAGGAGCGCCGGAGGAGACCCAGTACTTC
TRBV6-1,TRBJ2-7,.,few,CASSDGQGPSSYEQYF,TGTGCCAGCAGTGACGGCCAGGGGCCAAGCTCCTACGAGCAGTACTTC
TRBV10-3,TRBJ1-1,.,.,CAISEWLTTEAFF,TGTGCCATCAGTGAATGGCTTACCACTGAAGCTTTCTTT
TRBV29-1,TRBJ1-1,.,few,CSVEDLRLEAFF,TGCAGCGTTGAAGATCTCAGACTTGAAGCTTTCTTT
TRBV29-1,TRBJ2-1,TRBD2,.,CSVEVAGVENEQFF,TGCAGCGTTGAAGTAGCGGGAGTTGAGAATGAGCAGTTCTTC
TRBV20-1,TRBJ2-1,.,.,CSASGSSYNEQFF,TGCAGTGCTAGCGGTAGCTCCTACAATGAGCAGTTCTTC
TRBV5-1,TRBJ1-6,.,.,CASSFGQGGSPLHF,TGCGCCAGCAGCTTCGGCCAGGGAGGTTCACCCCTCCACTTT
TRBV20-1,TRBJ2-7,.,.,CSARVGASYEQYF,TGCAGTGCTAGAGTGGGAGCCTCCTACGAGCAGTACTTC
TRBV12-3/TRBV12-4,TRBJ2-5,TRBD1,.,CASSHTRDRVSQETQYF,TGTGCCAGCAGCCATACAAGGGACAGGGTGAGCCAAGAGACCCAGTACTTC
TRBV5-5,TRBJ1-4,.,medium-sized,CASSLRGEFMAEKLFF,TGTGCCAGCAGCTTGAGGGGGGAATTCATGGCTGAAAAACTGTTTTTT
TRBV28,TRBJ1-2,TRBD1,.,CASSQTGNYGYTF,TGTGCCAGCAGTCAGACAGGGAACTATGGCTACACCTTC
TRBV12-3/TRBV12-4,TRBJ2-2,.,.,CASSLWGANGELFF,TGTGCCAGCAGTTTATGGGGGGCTAACGGGGAGCTGTTTTTT
TRBV12-3/TRBV12-4,TRBJ2-4,.,.,CASSPGGAKNIQYF,TGTGCCAGCAGCCCCGGGGGAGCCAAAAACATTCAGTACTTC
TRBV2,TRBJ2-7,.,.,CASSEGDLSYEQYF,TGTGCCAGCAGTGAAGGGGACCTCTCCTACGAGCAGTACTTC
TRBV6-2/TRBV6-3,TRBJ2-2,TRBD2,.,CASSYGLAGGWNTGELFF,TGTGCCAGCAGTTACGGACTAGCGGGAGGCTGGAACACCGGGGAGCTGTTTTTT
TRBV4-1,TRBJ2-1,TRBD2,few,CASSQGLAGVDEQFF,TGCGCCAGCAGCCAAGGGCTAGCGGGGGTTGATGAGCAGTTCTTC
TRBV6-2/TRBV6-3,TRBJ2-7,.,.,CASSYLSGLKLYEQYF,TGTGCCAGCAGCTACTTATCAGGGCTGAAGCTCTACGAGCAGTACTTC
TRBV6-2/TRBV6-3,TRBJ2-1,TRBD1,.,CASSSGTGGLREQFF,TGTGCCAGCAGTTCCGGGACAGGGGGATTGCGTGAGCAGTTCTTC
TRBV12-3/TRBV12-4,TRBJ2-7,TRBD1,.,CASSLQLTGVPYEQYF,TGTGCCAGCAGTCTCCAATTGACAGGGGTTCCCTACGAGCAGTACTTC
TRBV19,TRBJ1-1,.,few,CASSHLMTEAFF,TGTGCCAGTAGTCACCTTATGACTGAAGCTTTCTTT
TRBV5-1,TRBJ2-5,TRBD1,many,CASSPGQGSETQYF,TGCGCCAGCAGCCCCGGACAGGGTTCGGAGACCCAGTACTTC